A single sample gave rise to the 27 T cell receptor beta chains below, sequenced in a study of blood T cell repertoires in COVID-19. The repertoire was sequenced with immunoSEQ multiplex PCR; TCRdb's copy has only in-frame clones and lacks some. Among 400,000 or so clones listed, over 75% were seen once. The source material was peripheral blood. The receptors come from a middle-aged woman with COVID-19, enrolled during active disease.

This sequence joins TRBV5-4 and TRBJ2-7, with 7 bases that match TRBD1. Looked up from germline, CDR1 is SGHNT and CDR2 is YYREEE (reference sequence). This CDR3 comprises 15 residues. V gave up 1 base and J gave up 6 bases; unmatched junction bases: 10. The chain's CDR3 is CASSLPGTVASEQYF. For the CDR3, the DNA is TGTGCCAGCAGCTTGCCCGGGACAGTAGCCTCCGAGCAGTACTTC.

The chain has TRBV9 and TRBJ2-1; TRBD1 matches 7 bases. The V gene end was trimmed by 4 bases and the J gene end by 9 bases; junction bases not matched to a gene: 28. The CDR3 covers 20 residues. Germline loops: CDR1 SGDLS, CDR2 YYNGEE. CDR3 DNA: TGTGCCAGCAGCCCGAGGGACAGACAACTCCCCGGGATGACTAAAGGTGAGCAGTTCTTC. Translating gives CASSPRDRQLPGMTKGEQFF. Full variable domain (outside the CDR3, taken from reference TRBV9 and TRBJ2-1): DSGVTQTPKHLITATGQRVTLRCSPRSGDLSVYWYQQSLDQGLQFLIQYYNGEERAKGNILERFSAQQFPDLHSELNLSSLELGDSALYFCASSPRDRQLPGMTKGEQFFGPGTRLTVL.

The chain uses TRBV7-9 and TRBJ1-1, with 7 bases fitting TRBD1. J gave up 9 bases and V 7 bases, and 5 bases lay outside the gene matches. CDR1 is SEHNR and CDR2 is FQNEAQ in the germline V gene (reference sequence). CDR3 length: 11 amino acids. The CDR3 DNA reads TGTGCCAGCACCCCGGGACAGCAAGCTTTCTTT. Translating gives CASTPGQQAFF.

The chain recombines TRBV5-5 with TRBJ2-7; 7 positions agree with TRBD1. Germline V lookup: CDR1 SGHKS, CDR2 YYEKEE (reference sequence). The length of the CDR3 is 13 residues. The J segment lost 5 bases and the V segment lost 5 bases, leaving 7 bases of the junction unmatched. The CDR3 loop is CASRFDRDHEQYF. CDR3 coding DNA: TGTGCCAGCAGGTTTGACAGGGACCACGAGCAGTACTTC. The whole variable domain, remainder taken from reference TRBV5-5 and TRBJ2-7, is DAGVTQSPTHLIKTRGQQVTLRCSPISGHKSVSWYQQVLGQGPQFIFQYYEKEERGRGNFPDRFSARQFPNYSSELNVNALLLGDSALYLCASRFDRDHEQYFGPGTRLTVT.

The chain is built from TRBV5-1 and TRBJ2-1, with a weak D call TRBD2 (6 bases). Trimming shortened V by 1 base and J by 7 bases, and 12 bases separated the two germline ends. This CDR3 has 14 amino acids. Germline V gives CDR1 SGHRS, CDR2 YFSETQ. The CDR3 DNA sequence: TGCGCCAGCAGCTTGCAAGGGAGCGGGAATGAGCAGTTCTTC. It translates to CASSLQGSGNEQFF.

The J gene is TRBJ2-1, the V gene TRBV30; no reliable D call. V lost 1 base and J lost 6, with 7 bases in between. Germline CDR1 and CDR2: GTSNPN and SVGIG (reference sequence). This CDR3 region has 12 residues. CDR3 coding DNA: TGTGCCTGGAGTGGACTTCCCAATGAGCAGTTCTTC. Translated, it gives CAWSGLPNEQFF.

This clone came up once. The same CDR3 can be traced to other DNA sequences in this sample. The gene calls are TRBV7-9 and TRBJ2-7, with unresolved D. The germline gives CDR1 SEHNR, CDR2 FQNEAQ (reference sequence). Trimming stripped 5 bases from V and 0 bases from J, with 11 bases between. The CDR3 extends over 14 amino acids. Written as DNA, the CDR3 is TGTGCCAGCAGCCCATCCGGTAGCTCCTACGAGCAGTACTTC. Translated, it gives CASSPSGSSYEQYF.

The chain links TRBV9 to TRBJ2-1; 12 bases line up with TRBD2. The V gene end was trimmed by 2 bases and the J gene end by 9 bases; junction bases not matched to a gene: 9. Germline CDR1 reads SGDLS; CDR2 reads YYNGEE. CDR3 size: 16 residues. DNA of the CDR3: TGTGCCAGCAGCGTCGGGACTAGCGGGCGGAGTAGTGAGCAGTTCTTC. This codes for CASSVGTSGRSSEQFF.

The V gene is TRBV10-3, the J gene TRBJ2-3; 14 bases agree with TRBD2. The CDR3 spans 16 residues. J lost 5 bases, V lost 5 bases, and 6 bases had no gene match. Per germline, CDR1 ENHRY and CDR2 SYGVKD. The CDR3 coding sequence is TGTGCCATCAGTTTCGGGACTAGCGGGGGTCTAGATACGCAGTATTTT. The encoded protein is CAISFGTSGGLDTQYF.

This clone occurred once. CDR3 residues: CASSLYTGGSVYEQYF. CDR3 DNA: TGTGCCAGCAGCTTATATACAGGGGGCAGCGTGTACGAGCAGTACTTC. The chain is built from TRBV7-9 and TRBJ2-7, with 9 bases fitting TRBD1. CDR1 and CDR2 from the germline V gene are SEHNR and FQNEAQ (reference sequence). The CDR3 has 16 residues. With 2 bases clipped from V and 4 bases from J, the junction kept 9 bases outside the gene matches.

The chain links TRBV19 to TRBJ2-7, with D maybe TRBD2 (5 bases). The CDR3 consists of 14 residues. Germline loops: CDR1 LNHDA, CDR2 SQIVND (reference sequence). The V end lost 3 bases, the J end lost 2 bases, and 11 bases lay between the germline ends. The CDR3 nucleotides read TGTGCCAGTAGTATTCCCGGGGAAACCTACGAGCAGTACTTC. Its translation: CASSIPGETYEQYF.

The V gene is TRBV5-1, the J gene TRBJ2-5; tentative D call: TRBD2 (6 bases). The V gene lost 4 bases and the J gene lost 5 bases, with 18 bases spanning the gap. This CDR3 is 15 amino acids long. Germline V gives CDR1 SGHRS, CDR2 YFSETQ. The CDR3 DNA sequence: TGCGCCAGCAGCCTAGGGCTCGGGGGTAGGGAGACCCAGTACTTC. Protein product: CASSLGLGGRETQYF.

The J gene is TRBJ1-1, the V gene TRBV6-6; D possibly corresponds to TRBD1 (6 bases). This CDR3 contains 13 residues. Germline lookup yields CDR1 MNHNY and CDR2 SVGAGI (reference sequence). The V end lost 8 bases, the J end lost 4 bases, and 14 bases lay between the germline ends. CDR3 protein: CASWRGAFTEAFF. Here the CDR3 DNA reads TGTGCCAGCTGGCGGGGGGCTTTCACTGAAGCTTTCTTT.

The J gene is TRBJ1-4, the V gene TRBV29-1; D call uncertain. The CDR3 contains 12 residues. Trimming cost V 7 bases and J 5 bases, with 11 bases left between them. CDR1 and CDR2 (germline): SQVTM, ANQGSEA. This chain's CDR3 is CSGRYGNEKLFF. DNA for the CDR3: TGCAGCGGTCGTTACGGGAATGAAAAACTGTTTTTT.

The rearrangement uses TRBV29-1 and TRBJ1-1; TRBD1 is a possible D gene (6 bases). This CDR3 is 12 amino acids long. Germline CDR1 SQVTM, CDR2 ANQGSEA. V was shortened by 5 bases and J by 9 bases, with 16 bases between the two germline ends. The CDR3 region is CSVRTVGGKAFF. In DNA form, the CDR3 reads TGCAGCGTTAGGACAGTCGGAGGTAAAGCTTTCTTT.

This chain joins TRBV3-1 (or the pseudogene TRBV3-2) and TRBJ2-5; TRBD1 matches at 8 bases. The CDR3 loop spans 14 amino acids. V was pared by 5 bases and J by 2 bases, with 4 bases of the junction left unmatched. Germline CDR1 is LGHDT and CDR2 is YNNKEL (reference sequence). CDR3 coding DNA: TGTGCCAGCAGCAGCGGACAGGGACAAGAGACCCAGTACTTC. It is translated as CASSSGQGQETQYF.

The gene calls are TRBV6-6 and TRBJ2-7; TRBD2 matches at 11 bases. The V gene end was trimmed by 1 base and the J gene end by 2 bases; junction bases not matched to a gene: 4. The germline gives CDR1 MNHNY, CDR2 SVGAGI (reference sequence). This CDR3 spans 16 amino acids. CDR3 protein: CASSYFPGLAAYEQYF. The CDR3 DNA sequence: TGTGCCAGCAGTTACTTTCCGGGACTAGCGGCCTACGAGCAGTACTTC.

The chain links TRBV15 to TRBJ1-6; tentative D call: TRBD1 (5 bases). This CDR3 region has 18 residues. Trimming removed 1 base at V and 5 bases at J, with 18 bases between. Germline V gene lookup returns CDR1 LNHNV and CDR2 YYDKDF (reference sequence). This CDR3 reads CATSRGRIWDWDNSPLHF. The CDR3 DNA is TGTGCCACCAGCAGAGGAAGAATTTGGGACTGGGATAATTCACCCCTCCACTTT.

The table lists this clone with a count of one. The V and J genes are TRBV9 and TRBJ1-1; TRBD1 is a possible D gene (6 bases). With 6 bases removed from V and 0 bases from J, the gap between germline ends came to 12 bases. Germline values: CDR1 SGDLS, CDR2 YYNGEE. This CDR3 spans 14 amino acids. The CDR3 DNA sequence: TGTGCCAGCACCTACGGACAGATGAACACTGAAGCTTTCTTT. It yields the protein CASTYGQMNTEAFF. Full variable domain (outside the CDR3, taken from reference TRBV9 and TRBJ1-1): DSGVTQTPKHLITATGQRVTLRCSPRSGDLSVYWYQQSLDQGLQFLIQYYNGEERAKGNILERFSAQQFPDLHSELNLSSLELGDSALYFCASTYGQMNTEAFFGQGTRLTVV.

V and J are TRBV11-2 and TRBJ2-7; possible D gene TRBD2, 6 bases. V was trimmed by 5 bases and J by 1 base, leaving 15 bases between them. In germline, CDR1 is SGHAT, CDR2 FQNNGV. CDR3 size: 15 residues. The CDR3 protein is CASSPRGSGSYEQYF. The CDR3 DNA reads TGTGCCAGCAGCCCGAGAGGGAGCGGGTCCTACGAGCAGTACTTC.

The chain is built from TRBV18 and TRBJ2-2; tentatively, D is TRBD2 (6 bases). This CDR3 region has 16 residues. Trimming cost V 2 bases and J 1 base, with 11 bases left between them. Per the germline V gene, CDR1 is KGHSH and CDR2 is LQKENI. The chain's CDR3 is CASSPLGLLNTGELFF. CDR3 DNA sequence: TGTGCCAGCTCACCATTGGGACTTCTGAACACCGGGGAGCTGTTTTTT.

V usage is TRBV24-1 and J usage is TRBJ2-1; 13 positions agree with TRBD2. CDR3 size: 19 residues. J gave up 1 base and V 6 bases, and 11 bases lay outside the gene matches. Germline values: CDR1 KGHDR, CDR2 SFDVKD. The CDR3 protein is CATSSRLAGGIESYNEQFF. As DNA, the CDR3 is TGTGCCACCAGTTCCCGACTAGCGGGGGGAATAGAGTCCTACAATGAGCAGTTCTTC.

The genes are TRBV7-3 and TRBJ1-4; D might be TRBD1 (5 bases). The CDR3 loop spans 20 amino acids. The V end lost 5 bases, the J end lost 7 bases, and 32 bases lay between the germline ends. Germline V gene sequence: CDR1 SGHTA, CDR2 FQGTGA. The CDR3 DNA is TGTGCCAGCAGCCCCTGCTTGGGACTCCGGAGTCGAAGGGATGGTGAAAAACTGTTTTTT. Its translation: CASSPCLGLRSRRDGEKLFF.

The chain has TRBV4-1 and TRBJ2-6, with 9 positions matching TRBD1. The length of the CDR3 is 18 residues. The trim removed 3 bases at V and 2 bases at J, leaving 8 bases unmatched. CDR1 MGHRA and CDR2 YSYEKL come from the germline V gene. The CDR3: CASSQPLDRGAGANVLTF. The CDR3 DNA follows: TGCGCCAGCAGCCAGCCTTTGGACAGGGGTGCTGGGGCCAACGTCCTGACTTTC.

V is TRBV29-1 and J is TRBJ1-2; 8 bases map to TRBD1. Germline lookup yields CDR1 SQVTM and CDR2 ANQGSEA. The J segment lost 0 bases and the V segment lost 6 bases, leaving 6 bases of the junction unmatched. This CDR3 has 14 amino acids. The CDR3 nucleotides read TGCAGCGTGGGGGGGACAGGTGCTAACTATGGCTACACCTTC. It yields the protein CSVGGTGANYGYTF.

The J gene is TRBJ2-5, the V gene TRBV6-6; 8 bases line up with TRBD1. The CDR3 runs 13 residues. V lost 7 bases, J lost 4 bases, and 5 bases stayed unmatched. CDR1 is MNHNY and CDR2 is SVGAGI in the germline V gene (reference sequence). The CDR3: CASIAGGSETQYF. CDR3 coding DNA: TGTGCCAGCATCGCAGGGGGCTCAGAGACCCAGTACTTC.

This clone was detected once. This sequence joins TRBV5-6 and TRBJ1-1; tentatively, D is TRBD1 (5 bases). CDR1 is SGHDT and CDR2 is YYEEEE in the germline V gene. CDR3 length: 15 residues. Trimming removed 3 bases from V and 0 bases from J, with 12 bases in between. In DNA, the CDR3 is TGTGCCAGCAGCTCCTTGACAGATTTGAACACTGAAGCTTTCTTT. The encoded protein is CASSSLTDLNTEAFF. The whole variable domain, filled in from reference TRBV5-6 and TRBJ1-1, reads DAGVTQSPTHLIKTRGQQVTLRCSPKSGHDTVSWYQQALGQGPQFIFQYYEEEERQRGNFPDRFSGHQFPNYSSELNVNALLLGDSALYLCASSSLTDLNTEAFFGQGTRLTVV.